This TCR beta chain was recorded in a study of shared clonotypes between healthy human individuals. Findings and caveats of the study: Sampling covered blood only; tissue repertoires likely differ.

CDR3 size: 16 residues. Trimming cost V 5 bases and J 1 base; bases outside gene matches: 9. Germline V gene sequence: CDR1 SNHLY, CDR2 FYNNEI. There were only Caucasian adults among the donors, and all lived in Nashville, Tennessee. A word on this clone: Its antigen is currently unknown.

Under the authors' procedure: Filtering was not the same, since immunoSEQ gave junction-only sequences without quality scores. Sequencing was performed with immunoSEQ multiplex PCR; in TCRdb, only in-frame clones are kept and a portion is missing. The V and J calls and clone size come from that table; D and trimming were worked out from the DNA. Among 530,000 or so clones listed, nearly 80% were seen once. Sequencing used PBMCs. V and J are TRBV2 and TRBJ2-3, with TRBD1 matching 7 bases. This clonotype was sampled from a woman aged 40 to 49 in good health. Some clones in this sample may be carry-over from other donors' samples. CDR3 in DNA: TGTGCCAGCAGTCCCCAAGGACAGGTCGGCACAGATACGCAGTATTTT. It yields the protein CASSPQGQVGTDTQYF.